The clone carrying this TCR beta chain was detected only a few times. This entry comes from a study of cytomegalovirus exposure and HLA in healthy donors. PCR primers comprised 60 Vbeta and 13 Jbeta primers. Repertoires were generated with immunoSEQ multiplex PCR, while TCRdb's copy carries only in-frame clones and drops some. The sample includes about 55,000 clones, roughly 53% of them seen just once. V was pared by 5 bases and J by 3 bases, with 4 bases of the junction left unmatched. This CDR3 comprises 13 residues. Germline loops: CDR1 SGHVS, CDR2 FQNEAQ. What was sequenced was PBMCs. V usage is TRBV7-8 and J usage is TRBJ2-7; 7 bases are shared with TRBD1. The sequence was obtained from a human donor in good health. The CDR3 region is CASSLGDSYEQYF. The CDR3, as DNA: TGTGCCAGCAGCCTTGGGGACAGCTACGAGCAGTACTTC.